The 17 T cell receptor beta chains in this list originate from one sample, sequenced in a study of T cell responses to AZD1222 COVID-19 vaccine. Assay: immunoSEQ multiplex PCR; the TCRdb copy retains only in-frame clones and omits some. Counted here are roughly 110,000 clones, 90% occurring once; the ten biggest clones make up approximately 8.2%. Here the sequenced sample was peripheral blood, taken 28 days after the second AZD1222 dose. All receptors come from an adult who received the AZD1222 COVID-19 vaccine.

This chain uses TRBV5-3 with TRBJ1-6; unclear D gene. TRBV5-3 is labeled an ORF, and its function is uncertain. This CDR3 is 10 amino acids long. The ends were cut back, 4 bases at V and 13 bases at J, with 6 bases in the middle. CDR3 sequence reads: CARSLSPLHF. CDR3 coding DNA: TGTGCCAGAAGCCTGTCGCCCCTCCACTTT.

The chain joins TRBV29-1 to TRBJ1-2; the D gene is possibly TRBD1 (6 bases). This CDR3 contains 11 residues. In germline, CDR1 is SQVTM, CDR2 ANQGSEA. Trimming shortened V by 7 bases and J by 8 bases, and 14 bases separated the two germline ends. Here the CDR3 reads CSALDSRGYTF. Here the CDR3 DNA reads TGCAGCGCCCTGGACAGTCGGGGCTACACCTTC. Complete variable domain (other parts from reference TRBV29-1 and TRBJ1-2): SAVISQKPSRDICQRGTSLTIQCQVDSQVTMMFWYRQQPGQSLTLIATANQGSEATYESGFVIDKFPISRPNLTFSTLTVSNMSPEDSSIYLCSALDSRGYTFGSGTRLTVV.

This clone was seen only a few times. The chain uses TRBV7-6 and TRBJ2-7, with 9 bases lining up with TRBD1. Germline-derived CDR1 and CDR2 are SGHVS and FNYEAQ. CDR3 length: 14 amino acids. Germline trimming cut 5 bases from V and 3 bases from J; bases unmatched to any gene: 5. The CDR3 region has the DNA TGTGCCAGCAGCCCACAGGGACAGGGCTACGAGCAGTACTTC. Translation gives CASSPQGQGYEQYF.

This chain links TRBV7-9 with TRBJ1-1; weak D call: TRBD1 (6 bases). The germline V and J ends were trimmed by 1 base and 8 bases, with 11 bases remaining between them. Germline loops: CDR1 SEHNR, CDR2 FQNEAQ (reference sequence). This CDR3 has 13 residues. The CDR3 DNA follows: TGTGCCAGCAGCTTAGGGACAGCCGTCGAAGCTTTCTTT. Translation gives CASSLGTAVEAFF.

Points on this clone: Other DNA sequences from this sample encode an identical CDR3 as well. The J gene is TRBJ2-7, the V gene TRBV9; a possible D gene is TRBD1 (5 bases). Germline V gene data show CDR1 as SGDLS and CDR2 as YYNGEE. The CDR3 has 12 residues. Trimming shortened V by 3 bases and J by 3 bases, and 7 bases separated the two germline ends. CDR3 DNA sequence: TGTGCCAGCAGCGCCACAGGCTACGAGCAGTACTTC. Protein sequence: CASSATGYEQYF.

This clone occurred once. CDR3 amino acids: CASSERDNNYGYTF. CDR3 coding DNA: TGCGCCAGCAGTGAAAGAGACAACAACTATGGCTACACCTTC. The chain employs TRBV10-1 and TRBJ1-2, with unresolved D. V lost 3 bases to trimming and J lost 2 bases, with 10 bases between them. The germline V gene encodes CDR1 WNHNN and CDR2 SYGVQD (reference sequence). The CDR3 contains 14 residues.

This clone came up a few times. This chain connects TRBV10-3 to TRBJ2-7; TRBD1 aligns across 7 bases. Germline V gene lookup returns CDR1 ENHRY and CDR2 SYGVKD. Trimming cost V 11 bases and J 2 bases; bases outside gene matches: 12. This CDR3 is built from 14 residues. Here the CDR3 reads CASSGGTGAYEQYF. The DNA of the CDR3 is TGTGCCTCTTCAGGGGGTACTGGGGCCTACGAGCAGTACTTC.

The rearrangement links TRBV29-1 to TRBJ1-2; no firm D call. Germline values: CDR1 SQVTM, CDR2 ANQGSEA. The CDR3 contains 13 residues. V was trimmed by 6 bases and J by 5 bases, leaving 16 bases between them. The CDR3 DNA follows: TGCAGCGTGGGTCGAGGAGGAGGGTATGGCTACACCTTC. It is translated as CSVGRGGGYGYTF. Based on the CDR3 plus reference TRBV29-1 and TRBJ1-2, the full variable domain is SAVISQKPSRDICQRGTSLTIQCQVDSQVTMMFWYRQQPGQSLTLIATANQGSEATYESGFVIDKFPISRPNLTFSTLTVSNMSPEDSSIYLCSVGRGGGYGYTFGSGTRLTVV.

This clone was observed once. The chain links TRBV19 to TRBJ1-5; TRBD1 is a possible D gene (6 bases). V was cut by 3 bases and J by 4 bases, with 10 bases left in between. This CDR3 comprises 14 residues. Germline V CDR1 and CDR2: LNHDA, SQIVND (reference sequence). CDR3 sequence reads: CASSMKGTNQPQHF. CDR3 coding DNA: TGTGCCAGTAGTATGAAGGGGACAAATCAGCCCCAGCATTTT.

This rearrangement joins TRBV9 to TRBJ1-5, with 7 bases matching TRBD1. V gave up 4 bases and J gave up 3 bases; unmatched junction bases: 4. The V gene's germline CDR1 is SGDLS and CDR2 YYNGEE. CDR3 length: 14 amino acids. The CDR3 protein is CASSLGQVNQPQHF. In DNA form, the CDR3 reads TGTGCCAGCAGCTTAGGACAGGTCAATCAGCCCCAGCATTTT.

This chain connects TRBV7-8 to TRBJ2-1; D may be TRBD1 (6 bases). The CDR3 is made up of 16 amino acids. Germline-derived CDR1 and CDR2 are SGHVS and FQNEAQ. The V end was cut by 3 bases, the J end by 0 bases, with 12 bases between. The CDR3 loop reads CASSLGGQSSYNEQFF. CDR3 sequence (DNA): TGTGCCAGCAGCTTGGGTGGACAGAGCTCCTACAATGAGCAGTTCTTC.

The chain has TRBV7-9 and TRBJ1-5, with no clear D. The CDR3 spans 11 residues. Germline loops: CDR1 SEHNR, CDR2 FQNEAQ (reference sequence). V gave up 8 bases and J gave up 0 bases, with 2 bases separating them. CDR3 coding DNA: TGTGCCAGCGGTAGCAATCAGCCCCAGCATTTT. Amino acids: CASGSNQPQHF.

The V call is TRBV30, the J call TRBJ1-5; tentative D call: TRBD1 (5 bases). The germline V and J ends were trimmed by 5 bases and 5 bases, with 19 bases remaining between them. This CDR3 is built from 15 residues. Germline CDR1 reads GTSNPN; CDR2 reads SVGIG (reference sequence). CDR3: CAWYLGPMNDQPQHF. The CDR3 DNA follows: TGTGCCTGGTACCTGGGACCTATGAACGATCAGCCCCAGCATTTT.

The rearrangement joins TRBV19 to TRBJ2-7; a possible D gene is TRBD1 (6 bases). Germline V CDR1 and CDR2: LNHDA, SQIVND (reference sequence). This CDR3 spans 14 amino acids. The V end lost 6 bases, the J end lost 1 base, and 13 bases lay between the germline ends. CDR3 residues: CASRQDRLSYEQYF. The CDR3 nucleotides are TGTGCCAGTAGGCAAGACAGGCTATCCTACGAGCAGTACTTC.

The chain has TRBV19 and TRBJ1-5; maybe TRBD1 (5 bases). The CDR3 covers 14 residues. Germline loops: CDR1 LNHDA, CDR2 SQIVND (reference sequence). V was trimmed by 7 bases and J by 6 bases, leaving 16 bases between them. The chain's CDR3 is CASIPRQGGQPQHF. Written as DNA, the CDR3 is TGTGCCAGTATCCCCCGGCAGGGAGGTCAGCCCCAGCATTTT. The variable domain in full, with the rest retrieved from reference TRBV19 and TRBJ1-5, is DGGITQSPKYLFRKEGQNVTLSCEQNLNHDAMYWYRQDPGQGLRLIYYSQIVNDFQKGDIAEGYSVSREKKESFPLTVTSAQKNPTAFYLCASIPRQGGQPQHFGDGTRLSIL.

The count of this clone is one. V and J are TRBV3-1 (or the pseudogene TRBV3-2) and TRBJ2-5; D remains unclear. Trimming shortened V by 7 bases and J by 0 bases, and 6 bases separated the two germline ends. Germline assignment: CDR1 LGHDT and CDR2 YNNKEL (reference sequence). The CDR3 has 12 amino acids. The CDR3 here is CASKRNQETQYF. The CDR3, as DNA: TGTGCCAGCAAAAGGAACCAAGAGACCCAGTACTTC.

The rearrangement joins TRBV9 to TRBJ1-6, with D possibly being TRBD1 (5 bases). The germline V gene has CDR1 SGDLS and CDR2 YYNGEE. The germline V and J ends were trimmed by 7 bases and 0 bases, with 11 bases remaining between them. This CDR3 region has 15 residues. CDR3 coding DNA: TGTGCCAGCGGGGACCTGAGCTCCTATAATTCACCCCTCCACTTT. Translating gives CASGDLSSYNSPLHF.